These 24 T cell receptor beta chains share one sample of origin, sequenced in a study of T cell changes during pregnancy in multiple sclerosis. Measured with immunoSEQ multiplex PCR; TCRdb has only the in-frame clones, and not every one. The top ten clones hold 2.5% to 4% of a sample with tens of thousands of clones, 93% of them seen once. The material was CD8+ T cells from peripheral blood mononuclear cells, obtained in the second trimester of pregnancy. The receptors here all came from a female donor with multiple sclerosis, enrolled in a pregnancy study.

The rearrangement links TRBV5-1 to TRBJ2-1, with 8 bases fitting TRBD2. Per the germline V gene, CDR1 is SGHRS and CDR2 is YFSETQ. V was clipped by 4 bases and J by 6 bases; unmatched bases: 9. The CDR3 is 15 residues long. The CDR3 loop reads CASSENSGTGNEQFF. The CDR3 DNA reads TGCGCCAGCAGCGAAAATAGCGGGACGGGCAATGAGCAGTTCTTC.

The J gene is TRBJ2-1, the V gene TRBV27; TRBD2 is a possible D gene (6 bases). Germline V gene sequence: CDR1 MNHEY, CDR2 SMNVEV (reference sequence). The V gene lost 8 bases and the J gene lost 12 bases, with 23 bases spanning the gap. The CDR3 consists of 14 residues. CDR3 DNA: TGTGCCAGCGGAAATATAGCGGCCCTCAGGGCGCAGTTCTTC. Translating gives CASGNIAALRAQFF.

V usage is TRBV27 and J usage is TRBJ2-1; TRBD2 matches at 7 bases. Unmatched junction bases numbered 10, after V lost 6 bases and J lost 5 bases. The CDR3 contains 15 residues. The germline gives CDR1 MNHEY, CDR2 SMNVEV (reference sequence). CDR3 in DNA: TGTGCCAGCAGGAAAGCGGGAATTGCCAACAATGAGCAGTTCTTC. This gives the protein CASRKAGIANNEQFF.

The rearrangement joins TRBV19 to TRBJ2-7, with 9 bases fitting TRBD1. Germline V gene sequence: CDR1 LNHDA, CDR2 SQIVND (reference sequence). The CDR3 is made up of 14 amino acids. The V gene end was trimmed by 3 bases and the J gene end by 2 bases; junction bases not matched to a gene: 2. For the CDR3, the DNA is TGTGCCAGTAGTATTGGGGACAGGGCCTACGAGCAGTACTTC. Translated, it gives CASSIGDRAYEQYF.

This clone was observed a few times. V gene TRBV14 combines with J gene TRBJ1-1; D call uncertain. Germline V CDR1 and CDR2: SGHDN, FVKESK. V lost 6 bases, J lost 4 bases, and 6 bases lay in between. This CDR3 is 11 amino acids long. Here the CDR3 DNA reads TGTGCCAGCAGTCTGAGCACTGAAGCTTTCTTT. Its protein product is CASSLSTEAFF.

The J gene is TRBJ2-1, the V gene TRBV27; 10 bases fit TRBD2. The germline V gene encodes CDR1 MNHEY and CDR2 SMNVEV (reference sequence). The CDR3 runs to 16 residues. V lost 3 bases, J lost 4 bases, and 6 bases stayed unmatched. The CDR3 DNA is TGTGCCAGCAGTTTGAGGACTAGCGGTAGTTACAATGAGCAGTTCTTC. This codes for CASSLRTSGSYNEQFF.

Regarding this clone: The sample contains more than one DNA sequence encoding this CDR3. The chain joins TRBV5-1 to TRBJ1-1; D is uncertain. The CDR3 length is 14 residues. Germline V gives CDR1 SGHRS, CDR2 YFSETQ. V shed 1 base and J shed 1 base, with 8 bases lying between them. As DNA, the CDR3 is TGCGCCAGCAGCTTGAGAGGAGGGAACACTGAAGCTTTCTTT. Translated: CASSLRGGNTEAFF.

This chain connects TRBV29-1 to TRBJ2-1; 9 nucleotides match TRBD2. This CDR3 contains 14 residues. After removal of 1 base from V and 9 bases from J, the junction contained 7 bases not matched to a gene. Germline-derived CDR1 and CDR2 are SQVTM and ANQGSEA. DNA of the CDR3: TGCAGCGTTGAAGCCGGGCTAGCGGGACTTGAGCAGTTCTTC. Amino acid sequence: CSVEAGLAGLEQFF.

The V call is TRBV7-9, the J call TRBJ2-2, with 8 bases fitting TRBD2. Looked up from germline, CDR1 is SEHNR and CDR2 is FQNEAQ (reference sequence). The CDR3 runs to 16 residues. V lost 3 bases and J lost 7; bases outside the gene matches: 10. The CDR3 region is CASSFPSGRSGGELFF. CDR3 sequence (DNA): TGTGCCAGCAGCTTTCCCAGCGGGAGAAGTGGCGGGGAGCTGTTTTTT.

The rearrangement links TRBV7-9 to TRBJ2-7; 8 bases agree with TRBD1. The ends lost 2 bases at V and 0 bases at J; junction bases unmatched: 9. The V gene's germline CDR1 is SEHNR and CDR2 FQNEAQ (reference sequence). The CDR3 is made up of 17 amino acids. The CDR3 spells CASSLFPGQASSYEQYF. DNA of the CDR3: TGTGCCAGCAGCTTATTTCCGGGACAGGCGAGCTCCTACGAGCAGTACTTC.

The chain links TRBV4-1 to TRBJ2-1, with D uncertain. V was pared by 2 bases and J by 8 bases, with 7 bases between. This CDR3 is built from 12 residues. Per the germline V gene, CDR1 is MGHRA and CDR2 is YSYEKL. DNA for the CDR3: TGCGCCAGCAGCCAAAGCTCGGATGAGCAGTTCTTC. Translating it yields CASSQSSDEQFF.

CDR3 DNA: TGTGCCAGCAGCTTAGTAGGACAGCCGGGCACTGAAGCTTTCTTT. It is translated as CASSLVGQPGTEAFF. The J gene is TRBJ1-1, the V gene TRBV7-6, with TRBD1 as a possible D gene (6 bases). This CDR3 is built from 15 residues. V shed 1 base and J shed 4 bases, with 13 bases lying between them. Germline V lookup: CDR1 SGHVS, CDR2 FNYEAQ.

This clone was seen just once. The chain uses TRBV27 and TRBJ1-2, with D tentatively TRBD1 (5 bases). Germline V gene lookup returns CDR1 MNHEY and CDR2 SMNVEV (reference sequence). The ends were cut back, 3 bases at V and 4 bases at J, with 15 bases in the middle. This CDR3 region has 15 residues. The CDR3 protein is CASSLTSAGSYGYTF. CDR3 in DNA: TGTGCCAGCAGTTTGACCTCGGCAGGGTCCTATGGCTACACCTTC.

The V gene is TRBV27, the J gene TRBJ2-7, with a weak D call TRBD1 (5 bases). The V gene's germline CDR1 is MNHEY and CDR2 SMNVEV (reference sequence). V dropped 2 bases and J dropped 3 bases, with 11 bases sitting between them. The CDR3 totals 14 residues. This CDR3 reads CASSLRGYIYEQYF. In DNA, the CDR3 is TGTGCCAGCAGTTTAAGGGGCTATATCTACGAGCAGTACTTC.

This chain uses TRBV4-3 with TRBJ2-7; maybe TRBD1 (5 bases). From germline, CDR1 is LGHNA and CDR2 YSLEER. Trimming took off 0 bases at V and 0 bases at J, with 15 bases between the two ends. This CDR3 is 17 amino acids long. In nucleotides, the CDR3 is TGCGCCAGCAGCCAAGAAAGGGCGACAGTGAGCTCCTACGAGCAGTACTTC. The encoded protein is CASSQERATVSSYEQYF.

The table lists this clone with a few counts. This chain uses TRBV10-3 with TRBJ1-1; TRBD1 is a possible D gene (6 bases). The V gene lost 4 bases and the J gene lost 8 bases, with 8 bases spanning the gap. CDR3 length: 11 residues. The germline V gene encodes CDR1 ENHRY and CDR2 SYGVKD. In DNA, the CDR3 is TGTGCCATCAGTGTCGGGACAGAAGCTTTCTTT. Residues: CAISVGTEAFF.

CDR3 sequence (DNA): TGCGCCAGCAGCTTGGAAGCTAGCGGGAGGGCCTTTCGTGAGCAGTTCTTC. This codes for CASSLEASGRAFREQFF. The chain joins TRBV5-1 to TRBJ2-1; 12 positions agree with TRBD2. Germline trimming cut 0 bases from V and 9 bases from J; bases unmatched to any gene: 10. This CDR3 is built from 17 residues. Germline assignment: CDR1 SGHRS and CDR2 YFSETQ.

This chain uses TRBV7-9 with TRBJ2-1; TRBD2 matches 11 bases. The CDR3 has 16 amino acids. Trimming removed 5 bases from V and 6 bases from J; junction bases left unmatched: 9. Germline CDR1 is SEHNR and CDR2 is FQNEAQ (reference sequence). The CDR3 region is CASSLLLAGEVNEQFF. The CDR3 nucleotides read TGTGCCAGCAGCCTCTTACTAGCGGGAGAGGTCAATGAGCAGTTCTTC.

J is TRBJ2-7 and V is TRBV5-4; 8 nucleotides align to TRBD2. V was clipped by 2 bases and J by 6 bases; unmatched bases: 1. From germline, CDR1 is SGHNT and CDR2 YYREEE (reference sequence). The CDR3 loop spans 12 amino acids. The CDR3 is CASSFSGVEQYF. In DNA form, the CDR3 reads TGTGCCAGCAGCTTTAGCGGGGTCGAGCAGTACTTC.

The chain employs TRBV27 and TRBJ2-1, with TRBD2 identical over 7 bases. Trimming cost V 7 bases and J 0 bases; bases outside gene matches: 6. CDR3 length equals 15 residues. CDR1 is MNHEY and CDR2 is SMNVEV in the germline V gene (reference sequence). The CDR3 loop is CASMSGTSSYNEQFF. The CDR3 region has the DNA TGTGCCAGCATGAGCGGGACGAGCTCCTACAATGAGCAGTTCTTC.

The chain carries TRBV7-8 and TRBJ2-1; 7 bases are a match to TRBD1. V was pared by 4 bases and J by 10 bases, with 4 bases of the junction left unmatched. CDR1 and CDR2 (germline): SGHVS, FQNEAQ. This CDR3 is 12 amino acids long. CDR3 protein: CASSSGTAEQFF. DNA of the CDR3: TGTGCCAGCAGCTCAGGGACAGCCGAGCAGTTCTTC.

This sequence joins TRBV27 and TRBJ1-1; 8 bases agree with TRBD1. Trimming took 3 bases from V and 4 from J; bases not matched to a gene: 4. This CDR3 has 14 amino acids. Per germline, CDR1 MNHEY and CDR2 SMNVEV (reference sequence). CDR3 nucleotide sequence: TGTGCCAGCAGTTTCCGGACAGGGTTCACTGAAGCTTTCTTT. It codes for CASSFRTGFTEAFF.

The gene calls are TRBV11-2 and TRBJ1-1; D call uncertain. The length of the CDR3 is 11 residues. V gave up 4 bases and J gave up 4 bases, with 4 bases separating them. Looked up from germline, CDR1 is SGHAT and CDR2 is FQNNGV. The CDR3 loop reads CASSSFTEAFF. CDR3 sequence (DNA): TGTGCCAGCAGCTCCTTCACTGAAGCTTTCTTT.

The rearrangement joins TRBV6-5 to TRBJ2-1, with TRBD1 matching 9 bases. Germline-derived CDR1 and CDR2 are MNHEY and SVGAGI. V dropped 6 bases and J dropped 9; count of bases not matched to a gene: 3. The CDR3 is made up of 12 amino acids. The CDR3 loop reads CASRGQGLEQFF. The CDR3 region has the DNA TGTGCCAGCAGGGGACAGGGTCTTGAGCAGTTCTTC.